A selection of T cell receptor beta chains follows, all from one sample in a study of shared clonotypes between healthy human individuals. The data were produced by immunoSEQ multiplex PCR, yet TCRdb's version contains in-frame clones alone and is incomplete. The table has 800,000 to 1,200,000 clones, 75% to 80% seen once. The sequenced sample consisted of memory CD4+ T cells from PBMCs. The receptors stem from a man between 18 and 29 years old in good health. Some clones in this sample may be carry-over from other donors' samples. The CDR3 runs from the conserved cysteine through the conserved F or W. A D gene is named only where the DNA matches it firmly. Clone size is given for some rows only: seen once, a few or many times, or a class if the clone is expanded.

cdr3_length: 11
d_call: TRBD1
j_call: TRBJ1-6
clone_size: .
v_call: TRBV20-1
cdr3_nt: TGCAGTGCAACAGGGGAATCACCCCTCCACTTT
cdr3_aa: CSATGESPLHF

cdr3_length: 15
d_call: .
j_call: TRBJ2-2
clone_size: .
v_call: TRBV29-1
cdr3_nt: TGCAGCGTAGCACCCGGCGGGGCGACCACCGGGGAGCTGTTTTTT
cdr3_aa: CSVAPGGATTGELFF

cdr3_length: 15
d_call: .
j_call: TRBJ2-5
clone_size: .
v_call: TRBV5-1
cdr3_nt: TGCGCCAGCAGCCTTCGACCGGGAATTTGGGAGACCCAGTACTTC
cdr3_aa: CASSLRPGIWETQYF

cdr3_length: 10
d_call: .
j_call: TRBJ2-7
clone_size: once
v_call: TRBV10-3
cdr3_nt: TGTGCCCCGGTCCCGTACGAGCAGTACTTC
cdr3_aa: CAPVPYEQYF

cdr3_length: 16
d_call: .
j_call: TRBJ2-7
clone_size: .
v_call: TRBV9
cdr3_nt: TGTGCCAGCAGCGTAGTTCGTCAGGCAGGGATCGACGAGCAGTACTTC
cdr3_aa: CASSVVRQAGIDEQYF

cdr3_length: 18
d_call: TRBD2
j_call: TRBJ2-3
clone_size: many
v_call: TRBV7-3
cdr3_nt: TGTGCCAGCAGCTCGACGGGGTGGGGCGGGAGGACCTCAGATACGCAGTATTTT
cdr3_aa: CASSSTGWGGRTSDTQYF

cdr3_length: 14
d_call: .
j_call: TRBJ2-1
clone_size: .
v_call: TRBV4-1
cdr3_nt: TGCGCCAGTTCGATGACAGGTTGGAGGAATGAGCAGTTCTTC
cdr3_aa: CASSMTGWRNEQFF

cdr3_length: 13
d_call: .
j_call: TRBJ2-3
clone_size: .
v_call: TRBV15
cdr3_nt: TGTGCCACCAGCAGTTCTAGCACAGATACGCAGTATTTT
cdr3_aa: CATSSSSTDTQYF

cdr3_length: 15
d_call: .
j_call: TRBJ1-3
clone_size: .
v_call: TRBV15
cdr3_nt: TGTGCCACCAGCAGTGGACAGACGAGTGGAAACACCATATATTTT
cdr3_aa: CATSSGQTSGNTIYF

cdr3_length: 13
d_call: .
j_call: TRBJ1-2
clone_size: .
v_call: TRBV27
cdr3_nt: TGTGCCAGCAGTCCTACTAGGGTTGGCCTCTACACCTTC
cdr3_aa: CASSPTRVGLYTF

cdr3_length: 13
d_call: .
j_call: TRBJ2-1
clone_size: .
v_call: TRBV2
cdr3_nt: TGTGCCAGCAGTGAGTGGGGCACCGGTGAGCAGTTCTTC
cdr3_aa: CASSEWGTGEQFF

cdr3_length: 19
d_call: TRBD1
j_call: TRBJ2-3
clone_size: .
v_call: TRBV18
cdr3_nt: TGTGCCAGCTCACCACCACAGGGGATAGACGATTCTAGCACAGATACGCAGTATTTT
cdr3_aa: CASSPPQGIDDSSTDTQYF

cdr3_length: 16
d_call: TRBD2
j_call: TRBJ2-3
clone_size: few
v_call: TRBV7-2
cdr3_nt: TGTGCCAGCAGCTTAGCTCGCGGGAGGACCACAGATACGCAGTATTTT
cdr3_aa: CASSLARGRTTDTQYF

cdr3_length: 14
d_call: .
j_call: TRBJ2-7
clone_size: .
v_call: TRBV2
cdr3_nt: TGTGCCAGCAGTGAATTGGTGGGCGGCTACGAGCAGTACTTC
cdr3_aa: CASSELVGGYEQYF

cdr3_length: 14
d_call: TRBD2
j_call: TRBJ2-7
clone_size: once
v_call: TRBV11-2
cdr3_nt: TGTGCCAGCAGCTTAGGCGGGAGAGTCTACGAGCAGTACTTC
cdr3_aa: CASSLGGRVYEQYF

cdr3_length: 18
d_call: TRBD2
j_call: TRBJ2-1
clone_size: .
v_call: TRBV9
cdr3_nt: TGTGCCAGCAGCTCCGGGACTAGCGGGAGGTCTGCCTACAATGAGCAGTTCTTC
cdr3_aa: CASSSGTSGRSAYNEQFF

cdr3_length: 17
d_call: .
j_call: TRBJ1-2
clone_size: .
v_call: TRBV5-1
cdr3_nt: TGCGCCAGCAGCCCCCGGGCACTCGAAGTTCTGGACTATGGCTACACCTTC
cdr3_aa: CASSPRALEVLDYGYTF

cdr3_length: 15
d_call: TRBD2
j_call: TRBJ2-1
clone_size: .
v_call: TRBV27
cdr3_nt: TGTGCCAGCAGTCTGGGACTAGCGGGGGCCGCTGAGCAGTTCTTC
cdr3_aa: CASSLGLAGAAEQFF

cdr3_length: 16
d_call: .
j_call: TRBJ1-5
clone_size: .
v_call: TRBV7-8
cdr3_nt: TGTGCCAGCAGCTTAGCCAGACAGGCCTGGGGTCAGCCCCAGCATTTT
cdr3_aa: CASSLARQAWGQPQHF

cdr3_length: 15
d_call: .
j_call: TRBJ1-3
clone_size: once
v_call: TRBV9
cdr3_nt: TGTGCCAGCAGCTCCCAGCCCGGATCTGGAAACACCATATATTTT
cdr3_aa: CASSSQPGSGNTIYF

cdr3_length: 17
d_call: .
j_call: TRBJ2-2
clone_size: .
v_call: TRBV7-2
cdr3_nt: TGTGCCAGCAGCTTGGGACTTCGATCTGGGAACACCGGGGAGCTGTTTTTT
cdr3_aa: CASSLGLRSGNTGELFF

cdr3_length: 10
d_call: .
j_call: TRBJ2-7
clone_size: few
v_call: TRBV30
cdr3_nt: TGTGCCTGGAGTGGGGCCCAGCAGTACTTC
cdr3_aa: CAWSGAQQYF

cdr3_length: 15
d_call: .
j_call: TRBJ2-1
clone_size: .
v_call: TRBV5-1
cdr3_nt: TGCGCCAGCAGCTTGGGTCCAGAAGTTTACAATGAGCAGTTCTTC
cdr3_aa: CASSLGPEVYNEQFF

cdr3_length: 14
d_call: TRBD1
j_call: TRBJ1-5
clone_size: .
v_call: TRBV2
cdr3_nt: TGTGCCAGCTTACGGGACAGGGGAAATCAGCCCCAGCATTTT
cdr3_aa: CASLRDRGNQPQHF

cdr3_length: 13
d_call: .
j_call: TRBJ1-3
clone_size: .
v_call: TRBV6-5
cdr3_nt: TGTGCCAGCACAGGGACCTCTGGAAACACCATATATTTT
cdr3_aa: CASTGTSGNTIYF

cdr3_length: 19
d_call: .
j_call: TRBJ1-5
clone_size: .
v_call: TRBV7-7
cdr3_nt: TGTGCCAGCAGCTTAATACTGACGCCCGCAGTCAGCCCCAATCAGCCCCAGCATTTT
cdr3_aa: CASSLILTPAVSPNQPQHF

cdr3_length: 14
d_call: .
j_call: TRBJ1-1
clone_size: .
v_call: TRBV27
cdr3_nt: TGTGCCAGCAGTTTATCCGCGGGACGGACTGAAGCTTTCTTT
cdr3_aa: CASSLSAGRTEAFF

cdr3_length: 15
d_call: .
j_call: TRBJ1-1
clone_size: .
v_call: TRBV9
cdr3_nt: TGTGCCAGCAGCGTAGATCCGGGGACAAACACTGAAGCTTTCTTT
cdr3_aa: CASSVDPGTNTEAFF

cdr3_length: 14
d_call: .
j_call: TRBJ1-2
clone_size: .
v_call: TRBV5-4
cdr3_nt: TGTGCCAGCAGCGTGTGGGGGCGCAACTATGGCTACACCTTC
cdr3_aa: CASSVWGRNYGYTF